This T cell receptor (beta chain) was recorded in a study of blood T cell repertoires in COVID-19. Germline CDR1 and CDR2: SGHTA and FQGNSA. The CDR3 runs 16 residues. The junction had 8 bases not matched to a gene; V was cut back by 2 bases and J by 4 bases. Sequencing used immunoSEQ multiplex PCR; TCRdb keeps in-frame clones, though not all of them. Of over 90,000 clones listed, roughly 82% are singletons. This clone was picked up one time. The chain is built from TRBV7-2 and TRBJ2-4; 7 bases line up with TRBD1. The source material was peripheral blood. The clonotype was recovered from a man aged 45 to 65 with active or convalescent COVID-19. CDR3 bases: TGTGCCAGCAGCTTAATGTGGGACAGTTCAAAAAACATTCAGTACTTC. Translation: CASSLMWDSSKNIQYF.